This T cell receptor (beta chain) was recovered during a study of cytomegalovirus exposure and HLA in healthy donors (dated by TCRdb to about 2017). About the full investigation: An earlier analysis of several hundred of the donors reported 276 Gb of sequence data and roughly 120 million unique TCR beta sequences obtained from about 179 million T cells. An early release that covered about 600 HLA-typed donors contained approximately 300 gigabases of sequencing data and about 93 million unique TCR sequences. Among the roughly 370 genotyped donors, approximately 77% belonged to the genetic ancestry cluster associated with self-reported Caucasian donors. The study aimed to test whether cataloging public T cell receptors could reveal signatures of past pathogen exposure. The study used immunosequencing to profile the T cell repertoires of approximately 690 subjects and linked those repertoires to cytomegalovirus serostatus. Along with the approximately 700-subject first cohort, a separate validation cohort of about 110 different subjects was used. High-throughput TCR immunosequencing, statistical association of individual TCRs with disease status, and machine learning were combined to predict cytomegalovirus infection status. In a later analysis, previously published TCR beta repertoires from 600 to 850 donors were re-analyzed and high-resolution HLA genotyping was added so that TCR occurrence patterns could be studied. Rather than drawing on any new phenotypic data, the later analysis identified candidate immune exposures from TCR beta sequences and the way those sequences occurred across donors. An earlier analysis of some 500 of the donors applied high-throughput TCR beta sequencing to assess whether each TCR beta V gene segment acted as functional or pseudogenic. Donor age, sex, ethnicity and CMV serostatus were collected together with the repertoire data. A later genetic analysis used genome-wide SNP genotypes for about 65% of the roughly 670 donors, treating that subset as a discovery cohort. Every repertoire in the discovery cohort had been generated on one and the same sequencing platform. Both class I and class II loci were covered by HLA typing, at four-digit resolution. Typing coverage differed by locus: A, B, C, DRB1 and DQB1 were typed in about 629-640 donors, DQA1 in 522, DPA1 in 600 to 610, and DPB1 in around 490. Roughly 5 DR-DQ haplotypes were handled as single units for association and clustering, since linkage in the cohort was strong. Across 300 to 500 genotyped donors of the cohort, an average of about 220,000 unique TCR beta nucleotide sequences per donor were sequenced, and roughly a sixth of those sequences were non-productive. The research as a whole found: Specific HLA alleles were associated with around 18,000 TCR beta sequences at a false discovery rate of 0.05 in a later analysis. The study gave a list of about 150 TCR beta chains associated with cytomegalovirus. A further reported finding was that TCR beta sequences accurately predicted the HLA-A and HLA-B alleles for most subjects in the first cohort. Because counts were too low, about 15 rarely observed V segments, including chromosome 9 orphons, were left out of the earlier analysis of 587 of the donors. Roughly uniform sequencing depth across donors was assumed in presence/absence analyses, although this assumption may not hold. Some IMGT-functional V segments, including TRBV6-2 and TRBV6-3, could not be distinguished by the 87-base-pair reads and were therefore excluded. In vitro tests confirmed that a few of the cytomegalovirus-associated TCR beta chains recognize cytomegalovirus antigens. Correlated functional status among segregating V segments might reflect linkage disequilibrium, but an unknown experimental factor could not be ruled out. In a later analysis, the rate of TCR association differed among HLA loci, with DRB1 alleles having the most associated TCRs and HLA-C alleles having the fewest. While some public TCRs were present in many individuals, most TCR sequences turned up only very rarely across donors. The classifier was reported to diagnose cytomegalovirus status with high specificity and sensitivity in both the original cohort and the validation cohort. In a later analysis, HLA-associated TCR beta chains were found to be more clonally expanded and to have lower generation probabilities than equally common non-associated chains. When HLA alleles, especially DR and DQ, strongly co-occurred, attributing TCR associations to individual alleles was difficult. In an earlier analysis of approximately 590 of the donors, most TCR beta V segments appeared in productive rearrangements about 87% or about 30% of the time, broadly matching IMGT annotations. V-gene and J-gene trimming of TCR beta chains was associated with a missense DCLRE1C variant in a later genetic analysis, and the association was replicated in an independent cohort. According to the authors, the approach could potentially be generalized to other disease states and immunological phenotypes. Compared with the roughly 710-donor mean, donors in an Asian-associated ancestry cluster had fewer N-insertions in productive TCRs, according to a later genetic analysis. CMV serostatus was the only immune exposure information available for the cohort. Because HLA typing was unavailable for some donors at each locus, only the typed subset was used in association tests. The sequencing pipeline was judged likely to have produced a cluster of highly shared sequence variants as a technical artifact. Only TCR beta chains were sequenced in this cohort, and the absence of alpha or paired-chain data limited detectable features. Several of the top co-occurrence clusters appeared to be linked to parvovirus B19, influenza, CMV and Epstein-Barr virus, according to a later analysis. A later analysis found that most CMV-associated TCR beta chains appeared HLA-restricted, with HLA associations seemingly driven largely by CMV exposure.

Receptors were amplified or captured by the immunoSEQ multiplex PCR assay. For the multiplex PCR, a mixture combining 60 forward primers for TCR Vbeta segments and 13 reverse primers for TCR Jbeta segments was used. A multiplex PCR assay on genomic DNA amplified the CDR3 region of rearranged TCR beta genes. Amplified TCR beta libraries were sequenced as 87-base-pair reads on the Illumina HiSeq System. Under the source paper's analysis protocol: Across the roughly 600 repertoires, a later analysis counted roughly 84 million unique TCR beta chains, about 10 million of which were shared by at least two donors. Raw reads were error-corrected and collapsed into unique sequences with a nearest-neighbor algorithm that merged closely related sequences to remove PCR and sequencing errors. Alignment of CDR3 sequences to IMGT reference sequences was used to assign V, D and J gene segments. For a sequence to be retained, at least a six-nucleotide match to both a V gene segment and a J gene segment was required. Rearrangements were called productive when the CDR3 lacked stop codons and stayed in frame with V and J; all others were non-productive. CDR3 was defined by IMGT convention, running from the second conserved V-encoded cysteine to the conserved J-encoded phenylalanine. The earlier analysis of about 610 of the donors excluded sequences that lacked an unambiguous match to a single V gene segment. An earlier analysis of approximately 590 of the donors called V segments functional above 56.7% productive rearrangements and segregating when the between-donor standard deviation exceeded 5%. A statistical classification framework was developed to diagnose cytomegalovirus status using the catalog of TCR beta chain sequences. V and J gene assignment, in a later analysis, came from comparing TCR nucleotide sequences with IMGT/GENE-DB human TR gene sequences. Using the TCRdist pipeline, a later analysis assigned CDR3 sequences along with most-parsimonious VDJ recombination scenarios. A later analysis defined each TCR beta chain by its CDR3 amino acid sequence plus V-gene family, and excluded reads lacking a unique V-gene family. A later analysis removed several hundred highly shared, low-generation-probability nucleotide sequences to deal with suspected cross-contamination and a sequencing artifact. For each public chain, a later analysis derived a clonal expansion index from normalized ranks of inferred template counts within each repertoire. In a later analysis, generation probabilities were computed using a VDJ recombination model fitted to out-of-frame rearrangements, and the results were checked against IGoR. Hypergeometric tests were used in a later analysis to score TCR-TCR, TCR-HLA and TCR-CMV co-occurrence, with a repertoire-size bias correction applied to the TCR pairs. False discovery rates were estimated in a later analysis by permuting HLA or CMV assignments 20 times. In a later analysis, co-occurring TCRs were grouped using DBSCAN, and TCRdist sequence similarity was added for clustering within HLA-allele-positive subsets. Repertoires with fewer than 30,000 or more than 120,000 public chains, plus five repertoires with anomalous nucleotide sharing, were excluded from co-occurrence clustering. TCRdb provides this immuneACCESS table in a form limited to in-frame rearrangements. Some clones are lacking; in checked studies, under half of them reflect an unresolved V gene, and why the rest are absent is not known. The DNA was the basis for D and trimming; V, J and clone size are from that table. In all, the sample holds about 130,000 clones, and approximately 60% of those were seen once. Under 2% of the sample lies in the top ten.

Turning to this clone: Its antigen specificity is not known. Within one base of it there is no much larger clone, and no base qualities were kept.

The cohort comprised some 680 healthy bone marrow donors. At the time of sampling, all cohort members were nominally healthy, though unrecorded immune exposures were likely present. CMV serostatus was recorded as positive for around 300 and negative for about 55% of the roughly 670 cohort members, whereas no CMV serostatus was recorded for the donor in question. A peripheral blood sample was provided by each donor, and peripheral blood mononuclear cells were used for TCR beta sequencing. The Qiagen DNeasy Blood Extraction Kit was used to extract genomic DNA from the blood cell samples. The CDR3 numbers 18 residues from cysteine through phenylalanine. Of the read, only the CDR3 DNA is kept; its 54 bases are in frame from base 1. The germline V gene (reference sequence) sets CDR1 to LNHNV and CDR2 to YYDKDF. Trimming accounts for 0 bases at V and 2 bases at J, while the number of junction bases matched to no gene is 8.

In this chain, TRBV15 is recombined with TRBJ2-7, with TRBD2 identical over 12 junction bases. The TCR sequence derives from a human donor in good health. The sequencing input was PBMCs. The nucleotide sequence is given as TGTGCCACCAGCAGAGATCTAGCCGCTAGCGGGAGGGCCTACGAGCAGTACTTC. The resulting protein is CATSRDLAASGRAYEQYF.